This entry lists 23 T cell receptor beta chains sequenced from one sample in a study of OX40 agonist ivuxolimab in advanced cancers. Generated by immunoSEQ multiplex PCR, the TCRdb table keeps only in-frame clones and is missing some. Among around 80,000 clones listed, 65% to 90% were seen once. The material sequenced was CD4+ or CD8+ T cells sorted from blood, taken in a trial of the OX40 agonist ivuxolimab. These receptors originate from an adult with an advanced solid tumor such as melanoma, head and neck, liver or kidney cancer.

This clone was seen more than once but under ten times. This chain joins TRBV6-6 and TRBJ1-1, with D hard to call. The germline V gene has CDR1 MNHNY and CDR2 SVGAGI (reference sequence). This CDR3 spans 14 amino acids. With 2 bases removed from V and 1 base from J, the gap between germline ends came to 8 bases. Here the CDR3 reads CASSYGLPNTEAFF. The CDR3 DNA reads TGTGCCAGCAGTTACGGACTACCGAACACTGAAGCTTTCTTT.

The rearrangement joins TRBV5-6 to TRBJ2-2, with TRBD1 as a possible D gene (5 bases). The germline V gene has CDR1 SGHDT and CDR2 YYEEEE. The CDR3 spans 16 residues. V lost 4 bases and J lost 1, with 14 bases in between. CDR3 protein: CASSRVGQGNTGELFF. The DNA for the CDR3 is TGTGCCAGCAGCCGGGTAGGGCAGGGGAACACCGGGGAGCTGTTTTTT.

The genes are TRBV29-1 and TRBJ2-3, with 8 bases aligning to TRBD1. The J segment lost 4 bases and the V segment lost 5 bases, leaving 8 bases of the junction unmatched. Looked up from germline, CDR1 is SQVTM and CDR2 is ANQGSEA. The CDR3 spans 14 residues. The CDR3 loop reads CSVSRTGSADTQYF. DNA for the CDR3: TGCAGCGTTTCCCGGACAGGGTCGGCAGATACGCAGTATTTT.

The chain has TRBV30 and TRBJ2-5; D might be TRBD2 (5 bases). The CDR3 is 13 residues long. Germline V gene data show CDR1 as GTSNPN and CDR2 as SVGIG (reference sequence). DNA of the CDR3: TGTGCTCAAACGGGAAGTACGCAAGAGACCCAGTACTTC. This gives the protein CAQTGSTQETQYF.

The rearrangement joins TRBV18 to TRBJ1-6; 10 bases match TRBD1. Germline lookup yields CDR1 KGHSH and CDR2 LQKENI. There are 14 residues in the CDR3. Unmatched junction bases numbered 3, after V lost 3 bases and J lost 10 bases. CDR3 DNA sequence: TGTGCCAGCTCACCGGACAGGGGGACGTCACCCCTCCACTTT. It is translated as CASSPDRGTSPLHF.

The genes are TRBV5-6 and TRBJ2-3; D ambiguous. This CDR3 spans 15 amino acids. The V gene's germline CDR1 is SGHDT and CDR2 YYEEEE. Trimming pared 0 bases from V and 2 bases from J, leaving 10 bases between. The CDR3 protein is CASSLGVGFTDTQYF. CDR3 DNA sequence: TGTGCCAGCAGCTTGGGAGTGGGGTTCACAGATACGCAGTATTTT.

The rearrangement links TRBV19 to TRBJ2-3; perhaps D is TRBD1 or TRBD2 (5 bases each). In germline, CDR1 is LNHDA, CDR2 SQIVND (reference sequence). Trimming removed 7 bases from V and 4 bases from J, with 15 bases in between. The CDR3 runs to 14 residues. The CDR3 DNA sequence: TGTGCCAGTACGGTGGGGGATAGCTCAGATACGCAGTATTTT. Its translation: CASTVGDSSDTQYF.

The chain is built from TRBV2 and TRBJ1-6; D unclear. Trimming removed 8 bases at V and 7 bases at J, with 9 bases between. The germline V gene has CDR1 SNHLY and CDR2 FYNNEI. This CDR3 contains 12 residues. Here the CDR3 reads CASRKTNSPLHF. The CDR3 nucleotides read TGTGCCAGCCGCAAAACAAATTCACCCCTCCACTTT. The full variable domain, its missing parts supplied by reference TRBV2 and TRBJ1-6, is EPEVTQTPSHQVTQMGQEVILRCVPISNHLYFYWYRQILGQKVEFLVSFYNNEISEKSEIFDDQFSVERPDGSNFTLKIRSTKLEDSAMYFCASRKTNSPLHFGNGTRLTVT.

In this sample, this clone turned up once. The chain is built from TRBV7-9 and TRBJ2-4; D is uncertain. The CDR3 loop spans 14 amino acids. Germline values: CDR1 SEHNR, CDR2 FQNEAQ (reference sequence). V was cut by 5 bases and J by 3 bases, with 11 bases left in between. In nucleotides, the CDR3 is TGTGCCAGCAGCCAGGCGGACGGCAAAAACATTCAGTACTTC. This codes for CASSQADGKNIQYF.

The CDR3, as DNA: TGTGCCAGCAGCGTAACTAGCGGGAGCTCTTTGGATGAGCAGTTCTTC. It translates to CASSVTSGSSLDEQFF. The V gene is TRBV9, the J gene TRBJ2-1; 11 bases align to TRBD2. Germline values: CDR1 SGDLS, CDR2 YYNGEE. The CDR3 is 16 amino acids. V trimming: 1 base; J trimming: 8 bases; junction bases outside the gene matches: 8.

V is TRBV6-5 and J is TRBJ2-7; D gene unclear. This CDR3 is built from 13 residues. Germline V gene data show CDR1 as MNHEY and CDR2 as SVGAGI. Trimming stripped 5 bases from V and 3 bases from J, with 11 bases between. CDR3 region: CASSQSPRYEQYF. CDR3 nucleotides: TGTGCCAGCAGTCAATCGCCACGCTACGAGCAGTACTTC.

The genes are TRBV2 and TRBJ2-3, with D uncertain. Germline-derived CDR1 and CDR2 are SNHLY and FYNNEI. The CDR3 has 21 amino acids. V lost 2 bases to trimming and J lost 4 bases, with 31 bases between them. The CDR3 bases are TGTGCCAGCAGTGAATGGCCCCGCAAACTCCGGTCGAGAGGTGGGTCAGATACGCAGTATTTT. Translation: CASSEWPRKLRSRGGSDTQYF.

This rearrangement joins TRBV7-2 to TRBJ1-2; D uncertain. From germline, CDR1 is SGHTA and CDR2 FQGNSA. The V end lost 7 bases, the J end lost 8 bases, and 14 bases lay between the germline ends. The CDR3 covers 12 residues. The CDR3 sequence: CASTRTLAGYTF. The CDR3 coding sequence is TGTGCCAGCACCCGGACTTTGGCCGGCTACACCTTC.

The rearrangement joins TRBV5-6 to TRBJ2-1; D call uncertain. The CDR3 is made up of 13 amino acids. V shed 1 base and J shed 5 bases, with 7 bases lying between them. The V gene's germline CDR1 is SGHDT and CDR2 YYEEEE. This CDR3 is CASSLFANNEQFF. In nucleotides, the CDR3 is TGTGCCAGCAGCTTGTTCGCGAACAATGAGCAGTTCTTC.

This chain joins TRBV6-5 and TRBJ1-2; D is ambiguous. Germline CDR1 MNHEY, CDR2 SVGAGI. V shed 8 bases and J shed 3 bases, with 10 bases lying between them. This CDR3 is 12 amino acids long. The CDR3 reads CASRLDDYGYTF. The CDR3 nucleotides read TGTGCCAGCCGTCTGGACGACTATGGCTACACCTTC.

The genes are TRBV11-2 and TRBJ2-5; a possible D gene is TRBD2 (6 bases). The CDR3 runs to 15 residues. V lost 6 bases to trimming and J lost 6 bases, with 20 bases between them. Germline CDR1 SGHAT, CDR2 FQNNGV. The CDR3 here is CASSRDLDGMKTQYF. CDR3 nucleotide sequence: TGTGCCAGCAGTCGGGACTTAGACGGTATGAAGACCCAGTACTTC.

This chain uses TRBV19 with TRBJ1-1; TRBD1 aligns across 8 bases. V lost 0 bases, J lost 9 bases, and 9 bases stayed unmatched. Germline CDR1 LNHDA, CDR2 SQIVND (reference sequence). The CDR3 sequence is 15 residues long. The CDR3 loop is CASSIDPDRVGKAFF. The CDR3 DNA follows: TGTGCCAGTAGTATAGATCCGGACAGGGTCGGGAAAGCTTTCTTT.

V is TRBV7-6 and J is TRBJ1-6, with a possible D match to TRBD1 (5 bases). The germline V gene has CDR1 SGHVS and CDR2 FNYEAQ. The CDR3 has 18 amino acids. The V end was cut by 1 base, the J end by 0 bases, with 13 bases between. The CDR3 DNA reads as TGTGCCAGCAGCTTAGAGGCCGGGGCGAGCTCCTATAATTCACCCCTCCACTTT. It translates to CASSLEAGASSYNSPLHF.

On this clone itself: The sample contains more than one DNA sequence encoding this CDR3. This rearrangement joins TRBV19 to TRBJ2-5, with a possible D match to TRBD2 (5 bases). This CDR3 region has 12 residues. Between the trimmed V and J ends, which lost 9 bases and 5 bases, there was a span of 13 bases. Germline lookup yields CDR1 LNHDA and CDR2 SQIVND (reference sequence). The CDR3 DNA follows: TGTGCCAGCTCGACGGGATGGGAGACCCAGTACTTC. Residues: CASSTGWETQYF. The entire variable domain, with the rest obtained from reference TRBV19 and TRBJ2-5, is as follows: DGGITQSPKYLFRKEGQNVTLSCEQNLNHDAMYWYRQDPGQGLRLIYYSQIVNDFQKGDIAEGYSVSREKKESFPLTVTSAQKNPTAFYLCASSTGWETQYFGPGTRLLVL.

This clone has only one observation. The CDR3 reads CASSLGREDGYTF. The DNA for the CDR3 is TGTGCCAGCAGCTTGGGGAGAGAGGATGGCTACACCTTC. The rearrangement uses TRBV5-4 and TRBJ1-2; D call uncertain. CDR1 and CDR2 (germline): SGHNT, YYREEE (reference sequence). This CDR3 spans 13 amino acids. Deletions cut 0 bases from V and 6 bases from J, with 9 bases between.

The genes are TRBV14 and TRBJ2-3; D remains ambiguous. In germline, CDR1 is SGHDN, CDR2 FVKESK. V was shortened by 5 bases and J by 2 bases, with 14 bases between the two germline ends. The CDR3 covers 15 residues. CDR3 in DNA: TGTGCCAGCAGCGTCGGCAGGTTATTCACAGATACGCAGTATTTT. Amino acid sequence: CASSVGRLFTDTQYF.

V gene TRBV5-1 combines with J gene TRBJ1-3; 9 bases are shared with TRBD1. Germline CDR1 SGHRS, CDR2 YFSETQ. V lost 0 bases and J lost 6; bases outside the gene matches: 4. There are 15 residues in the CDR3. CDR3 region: CASSLAGQGSNTIYF. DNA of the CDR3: TGCGCCAGCAGCTTGGCGGGACAGGGATCAAACACCATATATTTT.

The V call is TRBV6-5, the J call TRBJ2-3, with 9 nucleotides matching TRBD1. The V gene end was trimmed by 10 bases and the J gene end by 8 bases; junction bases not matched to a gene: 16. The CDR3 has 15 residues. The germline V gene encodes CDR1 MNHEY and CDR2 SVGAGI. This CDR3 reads CAIRDRGVERVTQYF. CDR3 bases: TGTGCCATCAGAGACAGGGGGGTAGAGCGGGTTACGCAGTATTTT.